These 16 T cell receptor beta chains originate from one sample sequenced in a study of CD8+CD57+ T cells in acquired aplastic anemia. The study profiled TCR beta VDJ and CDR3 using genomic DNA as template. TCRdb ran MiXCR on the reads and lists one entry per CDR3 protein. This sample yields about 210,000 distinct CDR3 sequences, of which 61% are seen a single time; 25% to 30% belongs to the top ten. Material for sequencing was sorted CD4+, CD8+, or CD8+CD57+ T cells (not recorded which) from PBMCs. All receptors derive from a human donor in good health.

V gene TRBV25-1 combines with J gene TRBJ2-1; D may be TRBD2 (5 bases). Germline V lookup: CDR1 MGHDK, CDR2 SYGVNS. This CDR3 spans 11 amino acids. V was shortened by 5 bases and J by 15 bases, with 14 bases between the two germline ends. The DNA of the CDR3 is TGTGCCAGCAGTTACTCGGGGATATGGTTCTTC. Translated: CASSYSGIWFF.

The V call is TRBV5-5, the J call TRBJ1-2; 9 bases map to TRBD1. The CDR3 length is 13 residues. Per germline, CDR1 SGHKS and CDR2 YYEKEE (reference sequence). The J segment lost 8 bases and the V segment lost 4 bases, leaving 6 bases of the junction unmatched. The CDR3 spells CASSRRTGEGYTF. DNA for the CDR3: TGTGCCAGCAGCCGGCGGACAGGGGAAGGCTACACCTTC.

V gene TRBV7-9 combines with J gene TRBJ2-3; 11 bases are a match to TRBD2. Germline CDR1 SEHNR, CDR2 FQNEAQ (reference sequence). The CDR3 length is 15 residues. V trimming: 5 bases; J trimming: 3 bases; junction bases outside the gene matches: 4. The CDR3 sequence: CASSILAGGTDTQYF. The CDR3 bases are TGTGCCAGCAGCATCTTAGCGGGGGGGACAGATACGCAGTATTTT.

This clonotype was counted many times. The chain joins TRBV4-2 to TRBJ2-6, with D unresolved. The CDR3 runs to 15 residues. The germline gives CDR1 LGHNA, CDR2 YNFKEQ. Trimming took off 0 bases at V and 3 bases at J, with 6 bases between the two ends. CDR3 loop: CASSQDNSGANVLTF. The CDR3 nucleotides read TGTGCCAGCAGCCAAGATAATAGTGGGGCCAACGTCCTGACTTTC.

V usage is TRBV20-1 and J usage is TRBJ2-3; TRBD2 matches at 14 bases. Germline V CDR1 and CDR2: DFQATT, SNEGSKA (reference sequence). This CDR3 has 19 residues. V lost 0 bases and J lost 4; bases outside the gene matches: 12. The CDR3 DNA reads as TGCAGTGCTAGAGATTATTCTCGACTAGCGGGAGGGCCCCCAGATACGCAGTATTTT. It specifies CSARDYSRLAGGPPDTQYF.

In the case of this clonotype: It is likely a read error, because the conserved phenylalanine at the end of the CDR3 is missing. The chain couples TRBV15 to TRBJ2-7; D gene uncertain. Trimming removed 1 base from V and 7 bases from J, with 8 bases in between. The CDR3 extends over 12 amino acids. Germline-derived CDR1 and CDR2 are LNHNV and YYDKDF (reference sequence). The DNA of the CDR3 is TGTGCCACCAGCAGAGGGGGATTGGAGCAGTACCTC. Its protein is CATSRGGLEQYL.

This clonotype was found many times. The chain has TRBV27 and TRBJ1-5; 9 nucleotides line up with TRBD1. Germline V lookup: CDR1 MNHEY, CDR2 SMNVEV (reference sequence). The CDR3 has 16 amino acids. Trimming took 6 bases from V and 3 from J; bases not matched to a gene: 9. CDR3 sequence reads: CASRDGQGTYNQPQHF. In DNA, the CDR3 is TGTGCCAGCAGAGACGGACAGGGGACTTACAATCAGCCCCAGCATTTT.

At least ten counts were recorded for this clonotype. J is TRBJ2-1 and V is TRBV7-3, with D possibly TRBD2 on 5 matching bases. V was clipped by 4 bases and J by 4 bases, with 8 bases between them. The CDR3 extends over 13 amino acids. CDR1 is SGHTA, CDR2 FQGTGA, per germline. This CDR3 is CASSSGVYNEQFF. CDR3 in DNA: TGTGCCAGCAGCTCCGGGGTTTACAATGAGCAGTTCTTC.

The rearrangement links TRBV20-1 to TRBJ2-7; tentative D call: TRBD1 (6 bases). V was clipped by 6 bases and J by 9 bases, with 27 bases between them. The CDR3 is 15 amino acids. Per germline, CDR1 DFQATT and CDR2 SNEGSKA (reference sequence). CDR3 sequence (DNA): TGCAGTGCCAGCAGCCCCCTACAGGGAACCGTGGGGCAGTACTTC. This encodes CSASSPLQGTVGQYF.

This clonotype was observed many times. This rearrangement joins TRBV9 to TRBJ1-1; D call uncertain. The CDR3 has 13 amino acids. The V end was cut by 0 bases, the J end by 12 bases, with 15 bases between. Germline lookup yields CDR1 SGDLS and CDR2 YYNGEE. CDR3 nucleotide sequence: TGTGCCAGCAGCGTAGTTGGTGATTTGGGAACTTTCTTT. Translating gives CASSVVGDLGTFF.

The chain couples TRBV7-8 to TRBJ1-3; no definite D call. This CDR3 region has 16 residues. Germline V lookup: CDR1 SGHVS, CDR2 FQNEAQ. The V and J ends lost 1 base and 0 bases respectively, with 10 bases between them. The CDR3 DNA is TGTGCCAGCAGCTTAGTCGTCAGGTTCTCTGGAAACACCATATATTTT. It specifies CASSLVVRFSGNTIYF.

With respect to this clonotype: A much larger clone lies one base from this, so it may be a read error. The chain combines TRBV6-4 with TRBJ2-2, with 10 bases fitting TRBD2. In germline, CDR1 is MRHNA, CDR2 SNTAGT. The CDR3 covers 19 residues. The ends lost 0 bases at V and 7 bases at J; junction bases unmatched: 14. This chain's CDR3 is CASSDSMVTGLADGGELFF. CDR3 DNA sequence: TGTGCCAGCAGTGACTCGATGGTCACCGGACTAGCGGATGGCGGGGAGCTGTTTTTT.

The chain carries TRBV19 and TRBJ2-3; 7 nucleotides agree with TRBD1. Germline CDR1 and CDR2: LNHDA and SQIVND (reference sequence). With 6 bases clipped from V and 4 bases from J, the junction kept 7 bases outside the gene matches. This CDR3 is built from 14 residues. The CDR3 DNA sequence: TGTGCCAGTAGCACGGACAGGTGGTCAGATACGCAGTATTTT. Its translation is CASSTDRWSDTQYF.

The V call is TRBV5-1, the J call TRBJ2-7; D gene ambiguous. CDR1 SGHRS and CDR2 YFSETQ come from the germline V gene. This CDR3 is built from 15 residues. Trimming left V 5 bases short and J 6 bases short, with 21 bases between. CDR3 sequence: CASSYTNGLMGEQYF. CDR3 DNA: TGCGCCAGCAGTTATACAAACGGCCTTATGGGCGAGCAGTACTTC.

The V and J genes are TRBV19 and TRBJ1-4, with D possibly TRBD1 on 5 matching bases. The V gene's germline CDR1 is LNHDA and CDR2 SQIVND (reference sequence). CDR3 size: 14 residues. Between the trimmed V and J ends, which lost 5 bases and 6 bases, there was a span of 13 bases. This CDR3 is CASSPEGLHEKLFF. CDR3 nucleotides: TGTGCCAGTAGTCCGGAGGGGCTGCATGAAAAACTGTTTTTT.

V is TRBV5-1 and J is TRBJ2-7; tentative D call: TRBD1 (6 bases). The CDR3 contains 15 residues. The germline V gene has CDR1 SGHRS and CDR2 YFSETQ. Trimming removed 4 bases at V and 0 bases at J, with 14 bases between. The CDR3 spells CASSGPPGVSYEQYF. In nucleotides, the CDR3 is TGCGCCAGCAGCGGACCGCCAGGGGTCTCCTACGAGCAGTACTTC.